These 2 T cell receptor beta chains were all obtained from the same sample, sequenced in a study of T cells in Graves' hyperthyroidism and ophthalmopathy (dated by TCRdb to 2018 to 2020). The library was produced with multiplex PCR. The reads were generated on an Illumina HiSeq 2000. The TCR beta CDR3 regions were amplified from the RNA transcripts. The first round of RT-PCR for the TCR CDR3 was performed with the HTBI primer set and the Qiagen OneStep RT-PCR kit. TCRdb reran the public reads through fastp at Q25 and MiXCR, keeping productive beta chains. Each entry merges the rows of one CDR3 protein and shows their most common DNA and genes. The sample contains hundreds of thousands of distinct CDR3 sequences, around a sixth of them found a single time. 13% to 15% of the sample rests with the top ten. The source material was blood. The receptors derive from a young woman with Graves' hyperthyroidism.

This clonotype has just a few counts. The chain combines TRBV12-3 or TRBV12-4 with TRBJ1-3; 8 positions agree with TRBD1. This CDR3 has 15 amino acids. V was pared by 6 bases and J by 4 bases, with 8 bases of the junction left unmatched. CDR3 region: CASSLGQGRGNTIYF. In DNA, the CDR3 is TGTGCCAGCAGCCTCGGACAGGGACGGGGAAACACCATATATTTT.

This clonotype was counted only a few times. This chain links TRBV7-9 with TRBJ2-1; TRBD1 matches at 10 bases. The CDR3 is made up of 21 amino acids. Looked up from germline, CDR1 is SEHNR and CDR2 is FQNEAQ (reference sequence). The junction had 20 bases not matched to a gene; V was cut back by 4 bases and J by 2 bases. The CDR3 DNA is TGTGCCAGCAGCTCCCGGGACAGGGGCCCTTTTGCGGGAGTCCCCTACAATGAGCAGTTCTTC. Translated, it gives CASSSRDRGPFAGVPYNEQFF.